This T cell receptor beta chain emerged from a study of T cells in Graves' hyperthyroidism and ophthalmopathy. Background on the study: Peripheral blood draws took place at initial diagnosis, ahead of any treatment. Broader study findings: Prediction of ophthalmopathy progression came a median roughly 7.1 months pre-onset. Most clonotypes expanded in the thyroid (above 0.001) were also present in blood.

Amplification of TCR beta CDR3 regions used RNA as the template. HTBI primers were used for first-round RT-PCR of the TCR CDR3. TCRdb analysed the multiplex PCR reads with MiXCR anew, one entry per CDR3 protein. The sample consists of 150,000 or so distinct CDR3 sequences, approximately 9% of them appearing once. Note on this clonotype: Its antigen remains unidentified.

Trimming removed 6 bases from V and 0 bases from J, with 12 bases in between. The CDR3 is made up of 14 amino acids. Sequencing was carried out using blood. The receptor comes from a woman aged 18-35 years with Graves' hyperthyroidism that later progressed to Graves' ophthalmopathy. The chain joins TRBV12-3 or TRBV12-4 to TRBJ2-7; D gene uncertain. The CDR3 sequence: CASSLVPISYEQYF. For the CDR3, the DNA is TGTGCCAGCAGCCTCGTCCCCATCTCCTACGAGCAGTACTTC.